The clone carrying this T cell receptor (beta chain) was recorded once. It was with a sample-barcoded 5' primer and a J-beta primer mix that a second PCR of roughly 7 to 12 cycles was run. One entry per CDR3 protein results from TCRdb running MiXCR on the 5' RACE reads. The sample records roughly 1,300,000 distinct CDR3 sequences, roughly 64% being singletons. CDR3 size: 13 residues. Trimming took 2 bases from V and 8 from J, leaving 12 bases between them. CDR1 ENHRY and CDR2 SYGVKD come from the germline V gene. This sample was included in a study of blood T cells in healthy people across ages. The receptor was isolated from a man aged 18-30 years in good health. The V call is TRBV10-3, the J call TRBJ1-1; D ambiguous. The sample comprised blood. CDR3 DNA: TGTGCCATCAGTGAGGGTGACGGTGGGGAAGCTTTCTTT. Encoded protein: CAISEGDGGEAFF.